A selection of T cell receptor beta chains follows, all from one sample in a study of read filtering for tumor transcriptome and immune sequencing. MiXCR, run by TCRdb on the reads, gives a single entry per CDR3 protein. The repertoire holds roughly 130,000 distinct CDR3 sequences, with around 13% as singletons. The specimen was a population of CD138-negative cells sorted from bone marrow. The receptor source for this set is a donor over 35 with multiple myeloma. CDR3s include the opening cysteine and the closing phenylalanine or tryptophan. A D gene is named only where the DNA matches it firmly. Size is omitted from some rows. Given values are once, few, many or a class for expanded clones.

>TRBV12-5|15|-|TRBJ1-1|-
CASMGAVEGYTEAFF
TGTGCTAGTATGGGGGCGGTTGAAGGGTACACTGAAGCTTTCTTT
>TRBV5-6|16|-|TRBJ1-1|few
CASSDGSLIPNTEAFF
TGTGCCAGCAGCGACGGGAGCCTAATCCCGAACACTGAAGCTTTCTTT
>TRBV28|12|-|TRBJ2-2|many
CASRPSTGELFF
TGTGCCAGCAGACCCAGCACCGGGGAGCTGTTTTTT
>TRBV6-5|15|-|TRBJ2-1|many
CASSYLRLSYNEQFF
TGTGCCAGCAGTTATTTACGCCTAAGCTACAATGAGCAGTTCTTC
>TRBV10-3|16|TRBD2|TRBJ2-3|many
CAISESASGRGDTQYF
TGTGCCATCAGTGAGTCCGCTAGCGGGAGAGGAGATACGCAGTATTTT
>TRBV5-1|14|TRBD2|TRBJ2-2|-
CASSLLAGTGGLFF
TGCGCCAGCAGCTTGCTAGCGGGGACCGGGGGGCTGTTTTTT
>TRBV19|16|-|TRBJ2-2|many
CASSTPGYGNTGELFF
TGTGCCAGTAGTACCCCCGGTTATGGAAACACCGGGGAGCTGTTTTTT
>TRBV5-1|17|-|TRBJ2-2|many
CASSPGIGYTNTGELFF
TGCGCCAGCAGCCCGGGGATAGGTTATACGAACACCGGGGAGCTGTTTTTT
>TRBV11-2|17|TRBD2|TRBJ2-1|many
CASSLVGASGLYNEQFF
TGTGCCAGCAGCTTAGTGGGGGCTAGCGGGCTTTACAATGAGCAGTTCTTC
>TRBV6-7|16|-|TRBJ2-1|-
CASSYSVGATSNEQFF
TGTGCCAGCAGTTACTCTGTCGGCGCTACATCCAATGAGCAGTTCTTC
>TRBV5-6|18|TRBD2|TRBJ2-7|many
CASSFRRLAGVGVSEQYF
TGTGCCAGCAGCTTTCGGAGACTAGCGGGAGTAGGGGTCTCCGAGCAGTACTTC